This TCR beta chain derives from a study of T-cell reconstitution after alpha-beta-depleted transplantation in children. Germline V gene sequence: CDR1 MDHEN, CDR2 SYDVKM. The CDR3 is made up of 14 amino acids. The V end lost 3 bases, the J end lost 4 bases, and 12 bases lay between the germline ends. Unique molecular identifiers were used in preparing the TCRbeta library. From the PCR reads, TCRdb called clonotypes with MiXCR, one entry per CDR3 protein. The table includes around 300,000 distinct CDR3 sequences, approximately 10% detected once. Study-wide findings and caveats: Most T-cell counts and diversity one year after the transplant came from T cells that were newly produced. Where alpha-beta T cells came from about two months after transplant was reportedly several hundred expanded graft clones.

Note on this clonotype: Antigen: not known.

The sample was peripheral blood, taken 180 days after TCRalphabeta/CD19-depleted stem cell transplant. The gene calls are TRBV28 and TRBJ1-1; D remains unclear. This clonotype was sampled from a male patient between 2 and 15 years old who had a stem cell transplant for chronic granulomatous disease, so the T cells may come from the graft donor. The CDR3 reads CASSLNPGSTEAFF. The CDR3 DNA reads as TGTGCCAGCAGTTTGAATCCGGGATCCACTGAAGCTTTCTTT.